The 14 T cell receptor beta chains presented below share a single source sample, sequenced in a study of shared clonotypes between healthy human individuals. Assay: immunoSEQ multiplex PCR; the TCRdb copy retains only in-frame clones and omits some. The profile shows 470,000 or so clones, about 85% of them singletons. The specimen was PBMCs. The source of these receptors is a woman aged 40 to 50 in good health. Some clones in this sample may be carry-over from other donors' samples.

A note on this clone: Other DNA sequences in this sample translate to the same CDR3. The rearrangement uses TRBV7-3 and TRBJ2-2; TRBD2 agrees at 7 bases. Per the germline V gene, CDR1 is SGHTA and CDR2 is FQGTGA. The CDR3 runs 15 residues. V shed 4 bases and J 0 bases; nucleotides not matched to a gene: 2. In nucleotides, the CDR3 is TGTGCCAGCAGCTCTGGACTAGCGAACACCGGGGAGCTGTTTTTT. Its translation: CASSSGLANTGELFF.

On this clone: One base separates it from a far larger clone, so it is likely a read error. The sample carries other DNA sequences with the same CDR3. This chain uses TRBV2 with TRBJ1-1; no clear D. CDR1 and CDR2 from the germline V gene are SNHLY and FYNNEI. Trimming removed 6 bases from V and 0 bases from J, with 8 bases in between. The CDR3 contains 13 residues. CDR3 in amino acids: CASRQEVNTEAFF. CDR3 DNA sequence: TGTGCCAGCAGGCAGGAGGTGAACACTGAAGCTTTCTTT.

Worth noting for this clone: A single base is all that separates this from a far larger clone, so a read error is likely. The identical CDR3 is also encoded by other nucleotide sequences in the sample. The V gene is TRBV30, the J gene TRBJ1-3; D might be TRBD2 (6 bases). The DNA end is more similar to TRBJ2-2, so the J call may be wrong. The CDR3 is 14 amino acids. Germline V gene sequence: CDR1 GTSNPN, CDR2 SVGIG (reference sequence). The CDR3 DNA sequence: TGTGCCTGGAGTCGGGACTTCAACACCGGGGAGCTGTTTTTT. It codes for CAWSRDFNTGELFF.

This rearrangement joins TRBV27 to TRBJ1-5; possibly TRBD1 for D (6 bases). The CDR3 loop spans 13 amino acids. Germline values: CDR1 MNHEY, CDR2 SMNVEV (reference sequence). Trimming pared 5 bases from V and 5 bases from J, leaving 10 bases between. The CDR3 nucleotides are TGTGCCAGCAGTCCCCGGACAGATCAGCCCCAGCATTTT. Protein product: CASSPRTDQPQHF.

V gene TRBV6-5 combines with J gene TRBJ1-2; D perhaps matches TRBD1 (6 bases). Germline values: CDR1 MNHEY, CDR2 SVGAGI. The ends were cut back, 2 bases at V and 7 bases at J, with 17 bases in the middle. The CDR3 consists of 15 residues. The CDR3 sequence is CASSYVDRLSGGYTF. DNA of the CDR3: TGTGCCAGCAGTTACGTGGACAGATTATCGGGTGGCTACACCTTC.

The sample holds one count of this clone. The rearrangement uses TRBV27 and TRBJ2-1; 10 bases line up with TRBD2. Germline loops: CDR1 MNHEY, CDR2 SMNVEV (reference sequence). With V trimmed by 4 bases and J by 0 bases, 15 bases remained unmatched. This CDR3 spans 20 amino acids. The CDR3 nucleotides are TGTGCCAGCAGTTCGGGGTTTGGACTAGCGGTCAAAAGCTCCTACAATGAGCAGTTCTTC. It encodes CASSSGFGLAVKSSYNEQFF.

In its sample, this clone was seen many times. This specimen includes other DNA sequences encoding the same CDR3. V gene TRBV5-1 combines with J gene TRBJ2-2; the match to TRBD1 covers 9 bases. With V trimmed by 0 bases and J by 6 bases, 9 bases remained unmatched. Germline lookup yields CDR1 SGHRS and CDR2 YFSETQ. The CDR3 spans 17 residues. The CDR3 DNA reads TGCGCCAGCAGCTTGGGTGCGGGACAGGGTTTTTCCGGGGAGCTGTTTTTT. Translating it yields CASSLGAGQGFSGELFF.

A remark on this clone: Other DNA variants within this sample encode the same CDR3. CDR3: CASSLGQGAREQYF. Written as DNA, the CDR3 is TGCGCCAGCAGCTTGGGTCAGGGGGCGAGGGAGCAGTACTTC. The chain has TRBV5-1 and TRBJ2-7, with TRBD1 matching over 8 bases. The CDR3 is 14 residues long. Trimming removed 0 bases from V and 7 bases from J; junction bases left unmatched: 6. Germline CDR1 and CDR2: SGHRS and YFSETQ. Full variable domain (remainder filled in from reference TRBV5-1 and TRBJ2-7): KAGVTQTPRYLIKTRGQQVTLSCSPISGHRSVSWYQQTPGQGLQFLFEYFSETQRNKGNFPGRFSGRQFSNSRSEMNVSTLELGDSALYLCASSLGQGAREQYFGPGTRLTVT.

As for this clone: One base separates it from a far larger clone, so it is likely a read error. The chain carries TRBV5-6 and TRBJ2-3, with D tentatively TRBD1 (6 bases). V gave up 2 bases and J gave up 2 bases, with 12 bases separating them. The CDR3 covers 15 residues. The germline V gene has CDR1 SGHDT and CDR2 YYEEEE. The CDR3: CASSFGGRFTDTQYF. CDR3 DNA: TGTGCCAGCAGCTTTGGGGGCAGGTTCACAGATACGCAGTATTTT.

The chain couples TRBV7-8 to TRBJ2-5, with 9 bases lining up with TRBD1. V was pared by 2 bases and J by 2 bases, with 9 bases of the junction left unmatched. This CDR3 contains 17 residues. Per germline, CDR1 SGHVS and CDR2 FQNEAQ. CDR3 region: CASSLRGQGWEQETQYF. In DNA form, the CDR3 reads TGTGCCAGCAGCTTACGCGGACAGGGGTGGGAGCAAGAGACCCAGTACTTC.

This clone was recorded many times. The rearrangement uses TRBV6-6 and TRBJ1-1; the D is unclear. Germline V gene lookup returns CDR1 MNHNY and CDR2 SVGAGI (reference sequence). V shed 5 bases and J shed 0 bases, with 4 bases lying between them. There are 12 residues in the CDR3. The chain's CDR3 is CASSHMNTEAFF. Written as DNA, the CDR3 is TGTGCCAGCAGTCACATGAACACTGAAGCTTTCTTT.

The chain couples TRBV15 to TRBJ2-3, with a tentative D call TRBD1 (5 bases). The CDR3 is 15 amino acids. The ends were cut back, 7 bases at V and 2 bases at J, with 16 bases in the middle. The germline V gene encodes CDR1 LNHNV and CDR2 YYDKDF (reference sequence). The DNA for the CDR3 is TGTGCCACCACACAGGACCGCCGGGTCACAGATACGCAGTATTTT. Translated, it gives CATTQDRRVTDTQYF.

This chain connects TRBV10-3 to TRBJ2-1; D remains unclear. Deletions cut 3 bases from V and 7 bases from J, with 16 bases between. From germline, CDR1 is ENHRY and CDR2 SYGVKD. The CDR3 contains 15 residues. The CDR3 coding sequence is TGTGCCATCAGTGAAGACTCGCCCTTGAGGAATGAGCAGTTCTTC. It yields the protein CAISEDSPLRNEQFF.

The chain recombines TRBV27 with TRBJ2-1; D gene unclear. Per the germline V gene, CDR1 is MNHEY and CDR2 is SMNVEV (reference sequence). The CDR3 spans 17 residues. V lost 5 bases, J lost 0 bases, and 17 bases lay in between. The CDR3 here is CASSTRRARSSYNEQFF. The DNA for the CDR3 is TGTGCCAGCAGTACCCGGAGAGCCCGAAGCTCCTACAATGAGCAGTTCTTC.